One sample yielded the 19 T cell receptor beta chains listed below, sequenced in a study of blood T cell repertoires in COVID-19. Using immunoSEQ multiplex PCR, the repertoire was profiled, and TCRdb retains in-frame clones only, with some absent. The sample contains about 260,000 clones, under 90% of which appear only once. Input material: peripheral blood. These receptors were collected from a human donor in a cohort sampled during active COVID-19.

This chain links TRBV2 with TRBJ1-4, with 9 bases aligning to TRBD1. The V gene's germline CDR1 is SNHLY and CDR2 FYNNEI. J was trimmed by 5 bases and V by 4 bases; bases with no gene match: 5. The length of the CDR3 is 15 residues. For the CDR3, the DNA is TGTGCCAGCAGTGTATTAGGACAGGGGAATGAAAAACTGTTTTTT. This encodes CASSVLGQGNEKLFF.

This chain uses TRBV6-6 with TRBJ2-2; D not resolved. There are 12 residues in the CDR3. Trimming removed 6 bases from V and 5 bases from J, with 7 bases in between. Germline V gives CDR1 MNHNY, CDR2 SVGAGI (reference sequence). CDR3 loop: CASRTWTGELFF. As DNA, the CDR3 is TGTGCCAGCAGAACATGGACCGGGGAGCTGTTTTTT.

The chain recombines TRBV6-5 with TRBJ2-1; 8 bases map to TRBD1. J gave up 6 bases and V 5 bases, and 9 bases lay outside the gene matches. The CDR3 is 15 residues long. Germline loops: CDR1 MNHEY, CDR2 SVGAGI. The CDR3 sequence is CASSHDRGLGNEQFF. DNA for the CDR3: TGTGCCAGCAGTCATGACAGGGGATTGGGCAATGAGCAGTTCTTC.

V usage is TRBV27 and J usage is TRBJ1-2; possible D gene TRBD1, 5 bases. The V gene's germline CDR1 is MNHEY and CDR2 SMNVEV (reference sequence). This CDR3 has 16 amino acids. The germline V and J ends were trimmed by 0 bases and 4 bases, with 15 bases remaining between them. CDR3 DNA: TGTGCCAGCAGTTTATCAGTCCCAGGGATGGTCTATGGCTACACCTTC. This codes for CASSLSVPGMVYGYTF.

The V call is TRBV18, the J call TRBJ1-4; a weak D match, TRBD1 (5 bases). The CDR3 is made up of 14 amino acids. Germline V gene lookup returns CDR1 KGHSH and CDR2 LQKENI. V lost 2 bases and J lost 8, with 12 bases in between. CDR3 in amino acids: CASSPGLQAEKLFF. CDR3 in DNA: TGTGCCAGCTCACCAGGTTTACAGGCGGAAAAACTGTTTTTT. Based on the CDR3 plus reference TRBV18 and TRBJ1-4, the full variable domain is NAGVMQNPRHLVRRRGQEARLRCSPMKGHSHVYWYRQLPEEGLKFMVYLQKENIIDESGMPKERFSAEFPKEGPSILRIQQVVRGDSAAYFCASSPGLQAEKLFFGSGTQLSVL.

The chain uses TRBV19 and TRBJ2-3; 10 nucleotides match TRBD2. From germline, CDR1 is LNHDA and CDR2 SQIVND (reference sequence). The V segment lost 6 bases and the J segment 5 bases; nucleotides outside the gene matches: 8. This CDR3 contains 15 residues. The CDR3 sequence: CASRRLAGWEDTQYF. DNA of the CDR3: TGTGCCAGTAGAAGACTAGCGGGTTGGGAAGATACGCAGTATTTT.

The CDR3 spells CASSEGGNQPQHF. The CDR3 DNA is TGTGCCAGCAGTGAAGGCGGCAATCAGCCCCAGCATTTT. The V gene is TRBV2, the J gene TRBJ1-5; no firm D call. The CDR3 covers 13 residues. Trimming took 1 base from V and 2 from J, leaving 3 bases between them. Germline assignment: CDR1 SNHLY and CDR2 FYNNEI.

J is TRBJ1-1 and V is TRBV7-3; D call uncertain. Germline values: CDR1 SGHTA, CDR2 FQGTGA. V was trimmed by 3 bases and J by 0 bases, leaving 8 bases between them. The length of the CDR3 is 14 residues. The CDR3 nucleotides are TGTGCCAGCAGCTTGGACGGGATGAACACTGAAGCTTTCTTT. Its translation: CASSLDGMNTEAFF. Using reference TRBV7-3 and TRBJ1-1 for the parts outside the CDR3, the full variable domain is GAGVSQTPSNKVTEKGKYVELRCDPISGHTALYWYRQSLGQGPEFLIYFQGTGAADDSGLPNDRFFAVRPEGSVSTLKIQRTERGDSAVYLCASSLDGMNTEAFFGQGTRLTVV.

The rearrangement links TRBV6-5 to TRBJ2-7; tentatively, D is TRBD2 (6 bases). Germline V gives CDR1 MNHEY, CDR2 SVGAGI. CDR3 length equals 13 residues. The germline V and J ends were trimmed by 5 bases and 3 bases, with 11 bases remaining between them. The CDR3 DNA reads as TGTGCCAGCAGTCAAAATAGCGGCTACGAGCAGTACTTC. Translated, it gives CASSQNSGYEQYF.

There are a few counts of this clone. V and J are TRBV3-1 (or the pseudogene TRBV3-2) and TRBJ2-5; TRBD2 might be the D (6 bases). Germline V CDR1 and CDR2: LGHDT, YNNKEL (reference sequence). This CDR3 comprises 17 residues. The V and J ends lost 1 base and 2 bases respectively, with 17 bases between them. Written as DNA, the CDR3 is TGTGCCAGCAGCCAAGTCGTTGTGGGGGGAAAACAAGAGACCCAGTACTTC. It is translated as CASSQVVVGGKQETQYF.

This chain joins TRBV7-2 and TRBJ1-6; D unclear. Germline values: CDR1 SGHTA, CDR2 FQGNSA. The CDR3 consists of 16 residues. V gave up 1 base and J gave up 6 bases, with 13 bases separating them. The CDR3 sequence: CASSLDQPGFNSPLHF. For the CDR3, the DNA is TGTGCCAGCAGCTTAGACCAACCCGGGTTTAATTCACCCCTCCACTTT.

V gene TRBV7-6 combines with J gene TRBJ2-3, with D perhaps matching TRBD2 (6 bases). This CDR3 contains 15 residues. Trimming took off 0 bases at V and 6 bases at J, with 13 bases between the two ends. In germline, CDR1 is SGHVS, CDR2 FNYEAQ. The CDR3 nucleotides are TGTGCCAGCAGCTTAGCAACAGCGGGCCTGGATACGCAGTATTTT. It yields the protein CASSLATAGLDTQYF.

This clone was found once. CDR3 sequence reads: CASSIAQGRSAQYF. CDR3 in DNA: TGTGCCAGTAGTATTGCACAGGGAAGAAGTGCGCAGTATTTT. The rearrangement uses TRBV19 and TRBJ2-3; perhaps TRBD1 as D (6 bases). This CDR3 spans 14 amino acids. V was clipped by 3 bases and J by 10 bases, with 17 bases between them. Germline assignment: CDR1 LNHDA and CDR2 SQIVND (reference sequence). Supplemented by reference TRBV19 and TRBJ2-3, the full variable domain reads DGGITQSPKYLFRKEGQNVTLSCEQNLNHDAMYWYRQDPGQGLRLIYYSQIVNDFQKGDIAEGYSVSREKKESFPLTVTSAQKNPTAFYLCASSIAQGRSAQYFGPGTRLTVL.

This rearrangement joins TRBV9 to TRBJ2-1; 7 positions match TRBD1. V gave up 4 bases and J gave up 6 bases; unmatched junction bases: 1. The CDR3 sequence is 12 residues long. Germline assignment: CDR1 SGDLS and CDR2 YYNGEE. The CDR3 DNA sequence: TGTGCCAGCAGCCCAGGGGGCAATGAGCAGTTCTTC. Protein sequence: CASSPGGNEQFF.

In DNA, the CDR3 is TGTGCCAGCTCACCGGGACAGGGTATTGATGAGCAGTTCTTC. It translates to CASSPGQGIDEQFF. The J gene is TRBJ2-1, the V gene TRBV18; 9 nucleotides agree with TRBD1. The CDR3 has 14 amino acids. J lost 8 bases, V lost 3 bases, and 5 bases had no gene match. The V gene's germline CDR1 is KGHSH and CDR2 LQKENI. Variable domain in full (rest from reference TRBV18 and TRBJ2-1): NAGVMQNPRHLVRRRGQEARLRCSPMKGHSHVYWYRQLPEEGLKFMVYLQKENIIDESGMPKERFSAEFPKEGPSILRIQQVVRGDSAAYFCASSPGQGIDEQFFGPGTRLTVL.

This chain links TRBV7-3 with TRBJ2-7; 8 bases match TRBD2. Looked up from germline, CDR1 is SGHTA and CDR2 is FQGTGA. V shed 5 bases and J 3 bases; nucleotides not matched to a gene: 9. CDR3 length equals 15 residues. CDR3: CASSPRGSGVYEQYF. The CDR3 DNA reads as TGTGCCAGCAGCCCACGAGGTAGCGGGGTCTACGAGCAGTACTTC.

The chain has TRBV15 and TRBJ2-5; no clear D gene. This CDR3 comprises 13 residues. V shed 0 bases and J shed 5 bases, with 7 bases lying between them. Germline CDR1 is LNHNV and CDR2 is YYDKDF (reference sequence). The CDR3 region is CATSRDLAETQYF. The CDR3 DNA is TGTGCCACCAGCAGAGATTTAGCCGAGACCCAGTACTTC.

The chain uses TRBV6-4 and TRBJ1-1; D gene uncertain. V lost 6 bases to trimming and J lost 4 bases, with 12 bases between them. Germline V gene lookup returns CDR1 MRHNA and CDR2 SNTAGT. The CDR3 totals 13 residues. In DNA form, the CDR3 reads TGTGCCAGCAGACGGGAGCCGAGCACTGAAGCTTTCTTT. Protein product: CASRREPSTEAFF.

The CDR3 region is CASSLGDRGIHQPQHF. DNA for the CDR3: TGTGCCAGCAGCTTAGGGGACAGGGGTATTCATCAGCCCCAGCATTTT. The chain joins TRBV7-9 to TRBJ1-5, with 10 bases identical to TRBD1. V shed 1 base, J shed 5 bases, and the junction held 5 bases outside the gene matches. Per germline, CDR1 SEHNR and CDR2 FQNEAQ (reference sequence). This CDR3 comprises 16 residues.